This record looks at one T cell receptor (beta chain) sequence and its context. Its cognate antigen is unknown. The CDR3 spans 14 residues. The germline V gene has CDR1 SGHAT and CDR2 FQNNGV. V was shortened by 1 base and J by 4 bases, with 9 bases between the two germline ends. Only in-frame clones appear in the TCRdb table, and some are missing; sequencing was by immunoSEQ multiplex PCR. The sample records some 85,000 clones, about 74% being singletons. This specimen belongs to a study of cytotoxic CD8 clonotypes in ibrutinib-treated CLL. Study-level information: Partial responses totalled some 24 and complete responses 2; after median about 67 months, approximately 15 remained remitted and approximately twelve progressed. Study findings and constraints: Public clonotypes were uncommon and contracted or stayed stable on treatment. Clonality increased at ibrutinib response and stayed stable in sustained remission. At progression, however, it fell back toward baseline.

This chain links TRBV11-2 with TRBJ2-3; no definite D call. This clonotype originated in a human donor with chronic lymphocytic leukemia. The specimen comprised PBMCs, sampled after 24 months of ibrutinib treatment. The CDR3 spells CASSLVPISDTQYF. The DNA for the CDR3 is TGTGCCAGCAGCTTAGTGCCGATTTCAGATACGCAGTATTTT.